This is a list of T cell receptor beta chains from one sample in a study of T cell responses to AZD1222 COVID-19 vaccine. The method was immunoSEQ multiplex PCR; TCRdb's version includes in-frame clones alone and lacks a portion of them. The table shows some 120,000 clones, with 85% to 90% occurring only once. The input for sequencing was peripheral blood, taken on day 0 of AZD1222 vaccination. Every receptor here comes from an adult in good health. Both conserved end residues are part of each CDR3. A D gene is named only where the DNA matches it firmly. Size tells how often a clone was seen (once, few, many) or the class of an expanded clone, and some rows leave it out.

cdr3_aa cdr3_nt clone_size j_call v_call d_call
CASRRTDTQYF TGCGCCAGCAGGCGCACAGATACGCAGTATTTT NA TRBJ2-3 TRBV10-1 NA
CSGGATNEKLFF TGCTCCGGGGGAGCAACTAATGAAAAACTGTTTTTT NA TRBJ1-4 TRBV29-1 NA
CASSADRGLHQPQHF TGTGCCAGTAGTGCGGACAGGGGGCTTCATCAGCCCCAGCATTTT few TRBJ1-5 TRBV19 TRBD1
CASGYQGVPTSRNTIYF TGTGCTAGTGGTTATCAAGGGGTCCCCACCTCTAGAAACACCATATATTTT NA TRBJ1-3 TRBV12-5 NA
CASSRREGPSVF TGTGCCAGCAGCAGACGGGAGGGGCCGTCGGTTTTT NA TRBJ1-4 TRBV7-9 NA
CASSVRTRGGPNTGELFF TGTGCCAGCAGCGTAAGGACGAGGGGAGGGCCTAACACCGGGGAGCTGTTTTTT once TRBJ2-2 TRBV9 TRBD2
CATCYREGQPQHF TGTGCCACCTGTTACAGGGAGGGCCAGCCCCAGCATTTT NA TRBJ1-5 TRBV19 NA
CASSQSREETQYF TGTGCCAGCAGCCAATCGCGGGAGGAGACCCAGTACTTC few TRBJ2-5 TRBV16 TRBD2
CASSVAQGSYEQYF TGTGCCAGCAGCGTAGCACAGGGAAGCTACGAGCAGTACTTC NA TRBJ2-7 TRBV9 NA
CASSQDLLAASGLRTDTQYF TGTGCCAGCAGCCAAGACCTACTCGCGGCTAGCGGGCTACGCACAGATACGCAGTATTTT NA TRBJ2-3 TRBV3-1/TRBV3-2 TRBD2
CASSEGGDSSPLHF TGTGCCAGCAGTGAGGGAGGGGACAGTTCACCCCTCCACTTT NA TRBJ1-6 TRBV2 TRBD1
CSASGINTEAFF TGCAGTGCTAGTGGCATTAACACTGAAGCTTTCTTT NA TRBJ1-1 TRBV20-1 NA
CASSPVMDRRSYEQYF TGTGCCAGCAGTCCGGTCATGGACAGGCGTTCCTACGAGCAGTACTTC NA TRBJ2-7 TRBV27 TRBD1
CASSLLKTSGGSTDTQYF TGTGCCAGCAGCTTATTAAAGACTAGCGGGGGGAGCACAGATACGCAGTATTTT NA TRBJ2-3 TRBV7-2 TRBD2
CASSFGGARNEQFF TGCGCCAGCAGCTTTGGGGGGGCGCGGAATGAGCAGTTCTTC NA TRBJ2-1 TRBV5-1 NA
CASSHPGQPNEKLFF TGCGCCAGCAGCCACCCGGGACAACCTAATGAAAAACTGTTTTTT NA TRBJ1-4 TRBV4-3 NA
CASSPGTTTYEQYF TGCGCCAGCAGCCCCGGGACAACGACCTACGAGCAGTACTTC NA TRBJ2-7 TRBV5-1 NA
CASSVAGGSYNEQFF TGTGCCAGCAGCGTGGCGGGGGGCTCCTACAATGAGCAGTTCTTC NA TRBJ2-1 TRBV9 TRBD2
CASSFASGGRPDTQYF TGTGCCAGCAGCTTTGCTAGCGGGGGGAGGCCAGATACGCAGTATTTT NA TRBJ2-3 TRBV7-2 TRBD2
CASSLSSGSHNEQFF TGTGCCAGCAGCTTGTCTAGCGGGAGCCACAATGAGCAGTTCTTC NA TRBJ2-1 TRBV5-4 TRBD2
CASSLGSGIGRRDTEAFF TGCGCCAGCAGCCTGGGATCAGGTATAGGTAGAAGAGACACTGAAGCTTTCTTT NA TRBJ1-1 TRBV5-1 NA
CASSQEIQGTPLHF TGCGCCAGCAGCCAAGAAATCCAGGGGACACCCCTCCACTTT NA TRBJ1-6 TRBV4-1 NA
CASSYAGAVQPQHF TGTGCCAGCAGTTACGCTGGGGCCGTTCAGCCCCAGCATTTT once TRBJ1-5 TRBV6-2/TRBV6-3 NA
CASGPGQGGGYTF TGCGCCAGCGGCCCGGGACAGGGAGGCGGCTACACCTTC NA TRBJ1-2 TRBV5-1 TRBD1
CASRERWAQPQHF TGTGCCAGCAGAGAGCGGTGGGCGCAGCCCCAGCATTTT NA TRBJ1-5 TRBV12-3/TRBV12-4 NA
CASGLVLGNTIYF TGTGCTAGTGGTTTGGTACTCGGAAACACCATATATTTT NA TRBJ1-3 TRBV12-5 NA
CASSSRTVNTEAFF TGTGCCAGCAGCTCCCGGACGGTGAACACTGAAGCTTTCTTT NA TRBJ1-1 TRBV7-9 NA
CASSQIAGAAEQYF TGTGCCAGCAGCCAGATAGCGGGAGCGGCCGAGCAGTACTTC NA TRBJ2-7 TRBV3-1/TRBV3-2 TRBD2
CASSLNANGELFF TGCGCCAGCAGCTTGAATGCTAACGGGGAGCTGTTTTTT NA TRBJ2-2 TRBV5-1 NA
CASSPPATGGVFPGANVLTF TGTGCCAGCAGCCCTCCTGCGACAGGGGGCGTATTCCCTGGGGCCAACGTCCTGACTTTC NA TRBJ2-6 TRBV5-8 TRBD1
CASSNTPGRYSNQPQHF TGTGCCAGCAGCAATACTCCGGGACGGTATAGCAATCAGCCCCAGCATTTT NA TRBJ1-5 TRBV7-2 NA
CASSQTGGSGNTIYF TGTGCCAGCAGCCAAACAGGGGGCTCTGGAAACACCATATATTTT NA TRBJ1-3 TRBV3-1/TRBV3-2 TRBD1
CASSIRPGLAETDTQYF TGTGCCAGTAGTATCAGACCGGGACTAGCGGAAACAGATACGCAGTATTTT NA TRBJ2-3 TRBV19 TRBD2
CASSPPRNTEAFF TGTGCCAGTAGTCCCCCTCGGAACACTGAAGCTTTCTTT NA TRBJ1-1 TRBV19 NA
CASSSRGAEYF TGTGCCAGCAGTTCCCGCGGTGCCGAGTACTTC NA TRBJ2-7 TRBV6-5 NA
CASSFQPIGSLGENLHF TGTGCCAGCAGCTTCCAACCTATAGGAAGCCTCGGGGAAAACCTCCACTTT NA TRBJ1-6 TRBV7-2 NA
CASSYGRAGNEQFF TGTGCCAGCAGTTACGGGAGGGCCGGCAATGAGCAGTTCTTC NA TRBJ2-1 TRBV27 TRBD2
CASNPQSATKKVYTF TGTGCCAGCAACCCCCAAAGTGCAACCAAAAAAGTCTACACCTTC NA TRBJ1-2 TRBV2 NA
CASSLGLAGSTDTQYF TGTGCCAGCAGTTTAGGACTAGCGGGGAGCACAGATACGCAGTATTTT NA TRBJ2-3 TRBV28 TRBD2
CASSSGQGSNSPLHF TGTGCCAGCAGTTCCGGACAGGGGTCGAATTCACCCCTCCACTTT NA TRBJ1-6 TRBV6-5 TRBD1
CASRLVGQPQHF TGTGCCAGCAGACTCGTAGGGCAGCCCCAGCATTTT NA TRBJ1-5 TRBV12-3/TRBV12-4 NA
CASSSSGLNYGYTF TGTGCCAGCAGCTCATCGGGACTCAACTATGGCTACACCTTC NA TRBJ1-2 TRBV11-1 NA
CASSLTDRLNTEAFF TGTGCCAGCTCACTGACAGACAGGTTGAACACTGAAGCTTTCTTT once TRBJ1-1 TRBV18 NA
CASSPLIGDTEAFF TGTGCCAGCAGCCCTCTTATCGGGGACACTGAAGCTTTCTTT NA TRBJ1-1 TRBV11-2 NA
CASSSSFLSPMSYEQYF TGCGCCAGCAGCTCCTCCTTTTTGAGTCCTATGTCCTACGAGCAGTACTTC NA TRBJ2-7 TRBV5-1 NA
CASTPKGNTEAFF TGCGCCAGCACCCCCAAAGGGAACACTGAAGCTTTCTTT NA TRBJ1-1 TRBV5-1 NA
CATIQGALGNSPLHF TGTGCCACTATACAGGGGGCTTTGGGGAATTCACCCCTCCACTTT NA TRBJ1-6 TRBV6-5 TRBD1
CAISESTRAALYGYTF TGTGCCATCAGTGAGTCGACGCGTGCGGCTTTGTATGGCTACACCTTC NA TRBJ1-2 TRBV10-3 NA
CASSFGGGRQETQYF TGTGCCAGCAGCTTTGGTGGGGGAAGGCAAGAGACCCAGTACTTC NA TRBJ2-5 TRBV7-3 NA
CASRSASRSSYEQYF TGTGCCAGCAGGTCAGCTTCTAGGAGCTCCTACGAGCAGTACTTC once TRBJ2-7 TRBV6-5 NA